This T cell receptor (beta chain) was obtained from a study of T-cell memory formation after mild COVID-19. One entry per CDR3 protein, called by TCRdb with MiXCR from the 5' RACE reads. The data hold 100,000 to 150,000 distinct CDR3 sequences, with 5% to 6.5% observed a single time. Study-wide results and limits: Clones contracting across day 15 to 85 had a balanced CD4/CD8 profile; later expanding clones leaned CD4+.

This CDR3 contains 16 residues. J lost 6 bases, V lost 3 bases, and 14 bases had no gene match. CDR1 is DFQATT, CDR2 SNEGSKA, per germline (reference sequence). This clonotype has more than one count but fewer than ten. Its specificity is unknown. The clonotype comes from an adult woman who had mild COVID-19 (a few samples of this study predate the infection). Cell type and time point are not known. The V call is TRBV20-1, the J call TRBJ1-5, with 7 bases matching TRBD1. The sample consisted of PBMCs or a T cell subset sorted from them (not recorded which). DNA for the CDR3: TGCAGTGCTAGCCCGACAGGGAGGACAAATAGTCAGCCCCAGCATTTT. Translating gives CSASPTGRTNSQPQHF.